This T cell receptor (beta chain) is from a study of control samples from healthy donors and cancer patients. Data came from immunoSEQ multiplex PCR; TCRdb stores just in-frame clones and leaves some out. The sample lists about 120,000 clones, roughly 91% occurring once. The V gene lost 2 bases and the J gene lost 7 bases, with 6 bases spanning the gap. CDR3 length equals 13 residues. Per the germline V gene, CDR1 is PRHDT and CDR2 is FYEKMQ (reference sequence). The rearrangement links TRBV13 to TRBJ1-6; D is unresolved. The sequencing sample was made of PBMCs. The clonotype comes from a man aged 50 or older with head and neck cancer. CDR3 coding DNA: TGTGCCAGCAGCTTAAATCCCAATTCACCCCTCCACTTT. This gives the protein CASSLNPNSPLHF.